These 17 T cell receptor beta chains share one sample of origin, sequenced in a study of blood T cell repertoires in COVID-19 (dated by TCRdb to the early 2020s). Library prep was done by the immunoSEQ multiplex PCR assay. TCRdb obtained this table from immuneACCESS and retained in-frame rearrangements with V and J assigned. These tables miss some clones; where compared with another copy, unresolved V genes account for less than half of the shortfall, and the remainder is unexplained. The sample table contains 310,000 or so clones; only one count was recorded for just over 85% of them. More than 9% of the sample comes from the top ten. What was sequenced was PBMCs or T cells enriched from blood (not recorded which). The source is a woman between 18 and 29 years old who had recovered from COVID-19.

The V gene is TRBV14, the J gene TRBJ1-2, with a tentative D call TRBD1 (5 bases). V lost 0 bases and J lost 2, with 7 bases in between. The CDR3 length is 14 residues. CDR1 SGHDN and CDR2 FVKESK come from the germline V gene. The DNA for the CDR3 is TGTGCCAGCAGCCAAGACTCAGGGAACTATGGCTACACCTTC. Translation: CASSQDSGNYGYTF.

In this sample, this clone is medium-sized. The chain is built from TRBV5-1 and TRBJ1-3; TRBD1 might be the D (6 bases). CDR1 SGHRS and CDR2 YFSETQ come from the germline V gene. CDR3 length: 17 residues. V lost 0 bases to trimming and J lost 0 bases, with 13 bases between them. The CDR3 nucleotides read TGCGCCAGCAGCTTGGGAGACCCAGGGGCCTCTGGAAACACCATATATTTT. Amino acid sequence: CASSLGDPGASGNTIYF. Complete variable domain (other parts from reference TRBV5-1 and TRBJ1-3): KAGVTQTPRYLIKTRGQQVTLSCSPISGHRSVSWYQQTPGQGLQFLFEYFSETQRNKGNFPGRFSGRQFSNSRSEMNVSTLELGDSALYLCASSLGDPGASGNTIYFGEGSWLTVV.

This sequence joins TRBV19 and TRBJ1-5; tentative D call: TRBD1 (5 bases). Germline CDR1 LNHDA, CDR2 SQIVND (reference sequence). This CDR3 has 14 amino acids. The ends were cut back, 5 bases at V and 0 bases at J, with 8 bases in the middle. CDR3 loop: CASSPRGSNQPQHF. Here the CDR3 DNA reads TGTGCCAGTAGTCCAAGGGGTAGCAATCAGCCCCAGCATTTT.

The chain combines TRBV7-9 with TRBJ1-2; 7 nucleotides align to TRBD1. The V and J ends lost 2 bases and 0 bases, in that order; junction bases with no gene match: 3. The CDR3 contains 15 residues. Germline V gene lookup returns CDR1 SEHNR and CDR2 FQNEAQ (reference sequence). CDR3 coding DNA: TGTGCCAGCAGCTTAAACAGGGGACCTAACTATGGCTACACCTTC. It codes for CASSLNRGPNYGYTF.

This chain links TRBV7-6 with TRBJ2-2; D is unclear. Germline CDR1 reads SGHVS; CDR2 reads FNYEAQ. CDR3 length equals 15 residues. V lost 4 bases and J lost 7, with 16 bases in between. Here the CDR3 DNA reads TGTGCCAGCAGCTCGACGGGTTCTGCGCTCGGGGAGCTGTTTTTT. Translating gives CASSSTGSALGELFF.

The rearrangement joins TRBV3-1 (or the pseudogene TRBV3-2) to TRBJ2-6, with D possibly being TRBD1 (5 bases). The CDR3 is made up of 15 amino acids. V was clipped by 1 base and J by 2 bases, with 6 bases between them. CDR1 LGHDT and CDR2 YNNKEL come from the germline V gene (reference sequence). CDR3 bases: TGTGCCAGCAGCCAAGTCAGGGCTGGGGCCAACGTCCTGACTTTC. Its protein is CASSQVRAGANVLTF.

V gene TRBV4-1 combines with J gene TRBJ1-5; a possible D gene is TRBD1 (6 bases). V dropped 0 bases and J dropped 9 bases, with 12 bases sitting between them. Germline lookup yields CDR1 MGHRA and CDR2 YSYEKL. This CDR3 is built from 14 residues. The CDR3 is CASSQDGQFRPQHF. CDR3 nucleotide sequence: TGCGCCAGCAGCCAAGATGGACAGTTCCGGCCCCAGCATTTT.

The CDR3 nucleotides read TGTGCCAGCAACCTACAGGGGGACGATCAGCCCCAGCATTTT. Its protein is CASNLQGDDQPQHF. The chain combines TRBV2 with TRBJ1-5, with 8 bases fitting TRBD1. V lost 7 bases to trimming and J lost 5 bases; unmatched junction nucleotides: 7. This CDR3 comprises 14 residues. Germline values: CDR1 SNHLY, CDR2 FYNNEI.

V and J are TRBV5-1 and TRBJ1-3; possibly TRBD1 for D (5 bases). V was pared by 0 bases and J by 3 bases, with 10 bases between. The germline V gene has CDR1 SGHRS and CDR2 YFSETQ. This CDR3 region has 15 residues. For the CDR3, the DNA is TGCGCCAGCAGCTTGGAATTCAGGGATGGAAACACCATATATTTT. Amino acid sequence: CASSLEFRDGNTIYF.

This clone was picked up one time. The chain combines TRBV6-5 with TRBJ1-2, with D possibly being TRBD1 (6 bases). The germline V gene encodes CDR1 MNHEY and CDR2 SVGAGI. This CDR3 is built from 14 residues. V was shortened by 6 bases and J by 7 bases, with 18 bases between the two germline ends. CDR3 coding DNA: TGTGCCAGCAGAAGCCCGAAGGGGGTGTCTGGCTACACCTTC. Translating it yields CASRSPKGVSGYTF.

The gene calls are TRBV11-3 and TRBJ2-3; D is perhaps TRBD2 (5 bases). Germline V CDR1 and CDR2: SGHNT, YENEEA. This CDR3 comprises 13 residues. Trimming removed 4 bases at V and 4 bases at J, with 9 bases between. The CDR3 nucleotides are TGTGCCAGCAGCTCGCAAGCGGCAGATACGCAGTATTTT. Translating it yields CASSSQAADTQYF.

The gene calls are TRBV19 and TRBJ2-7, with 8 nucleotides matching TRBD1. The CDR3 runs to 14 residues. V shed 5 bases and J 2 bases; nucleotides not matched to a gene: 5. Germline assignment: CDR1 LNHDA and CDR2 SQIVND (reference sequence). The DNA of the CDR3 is TGTGCCAGTAGTTCCGGACAGGGAGCCTACGAGCAGTACTTC. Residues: CASSSGQGAYEQYF.

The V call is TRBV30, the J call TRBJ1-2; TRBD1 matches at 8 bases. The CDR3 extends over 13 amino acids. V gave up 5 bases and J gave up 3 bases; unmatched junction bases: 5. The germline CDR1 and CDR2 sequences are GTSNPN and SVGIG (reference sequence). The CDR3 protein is CAWAGGAYYGYTF. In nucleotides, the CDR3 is TGTGCCTGGGCAGGGGGCGCTTACTATGGCTACACCTTC. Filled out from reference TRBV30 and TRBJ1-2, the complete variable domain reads SQTIHQWPATLVQPVGSPLSLECTVEGTSNPNLYWYRQAAGRGLQLLFYSVGIGQISSEVPQNLSASRPQDRQFILSSKKLLLSDSGFYLCAWAGGAYYGYTFGSGTRLTVV.

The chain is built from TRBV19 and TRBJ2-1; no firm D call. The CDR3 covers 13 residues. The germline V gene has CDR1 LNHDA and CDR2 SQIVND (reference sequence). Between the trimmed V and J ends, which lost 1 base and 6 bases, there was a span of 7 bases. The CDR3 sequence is CASSIALFNEQFF. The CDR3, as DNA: TGTGCCAGTAGTATAGCACTGTTCAATGAGCAGTTCTTC.

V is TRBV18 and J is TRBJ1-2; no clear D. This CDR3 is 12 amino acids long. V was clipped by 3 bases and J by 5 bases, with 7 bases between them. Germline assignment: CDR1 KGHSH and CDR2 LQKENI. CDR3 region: CASSPDNYGYTF. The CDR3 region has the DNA TGTGCCAGCTCACCCGACAATTATGGCTACACCTTC. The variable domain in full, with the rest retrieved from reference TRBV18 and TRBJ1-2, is NAGVMQNPRHLVRRRGQEARLRCSPMKGHSHVYWYRQLPEEGLKFMVYLQKENIIDESGMPKERFSAEFPKEGPSILRIQQVVRGDSAAYFCASSPDNYGYTFGSGTRLTVV.

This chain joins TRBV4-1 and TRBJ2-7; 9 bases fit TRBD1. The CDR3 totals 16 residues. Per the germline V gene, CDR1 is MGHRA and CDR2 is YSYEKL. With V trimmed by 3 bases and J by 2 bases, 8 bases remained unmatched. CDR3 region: CASSHAGQGPTYEQYF. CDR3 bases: TGCGCCAGCAGCCACGCGGGACAGGGCCCTACCTACGAGCAGTACTTC.

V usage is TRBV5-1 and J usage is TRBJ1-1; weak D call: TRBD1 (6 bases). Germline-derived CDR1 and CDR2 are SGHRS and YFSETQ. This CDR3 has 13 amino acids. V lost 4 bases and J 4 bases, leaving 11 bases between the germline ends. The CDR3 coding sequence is TGCGCCAGCAGCGAGAGGGGGACCACTGAAGCTTTCTTT. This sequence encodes CASSERGTTEAFF. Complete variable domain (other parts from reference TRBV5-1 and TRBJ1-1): KAGVTQTPRYLIKTRGQQVTLSCSPISGHRSVSWYQQTPGQGLQFLFEYFSETQRNKGNFPGRFSGRQFSNSRSEMNVSTLELGDSALYLCASSERGTTEAFFGQGTRLTVV.